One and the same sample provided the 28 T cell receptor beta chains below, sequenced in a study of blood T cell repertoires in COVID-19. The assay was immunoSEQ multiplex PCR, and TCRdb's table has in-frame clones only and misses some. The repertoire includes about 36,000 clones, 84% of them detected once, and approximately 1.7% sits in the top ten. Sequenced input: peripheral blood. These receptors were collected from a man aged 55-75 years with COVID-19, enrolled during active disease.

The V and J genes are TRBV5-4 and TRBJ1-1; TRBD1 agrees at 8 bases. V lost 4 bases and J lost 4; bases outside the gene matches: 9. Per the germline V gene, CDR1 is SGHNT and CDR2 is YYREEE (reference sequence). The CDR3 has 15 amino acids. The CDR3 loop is CASSGYRGFGTEAFF. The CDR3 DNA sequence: TGTGCCAGCAGCGGATACAGGGGGTTCGGCACTGAAGCTTTCTTT. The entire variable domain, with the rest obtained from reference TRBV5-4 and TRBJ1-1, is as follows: ETGVTQSPTHLIKTRGQQVTLRCSSQSGHNTVSWYQQALGQGPQFIFQYYREEENGRGNFPPRFSGLQFPNYSSELNVNALELDDSALYLCASSGYRGFGTEAFFGQGTRLTVV.

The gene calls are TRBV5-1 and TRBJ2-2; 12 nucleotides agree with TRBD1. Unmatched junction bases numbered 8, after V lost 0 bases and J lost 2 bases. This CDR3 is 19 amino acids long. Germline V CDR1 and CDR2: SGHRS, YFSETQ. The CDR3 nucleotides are TGCGCCAGCAGCTTGGCCTTGGGACAGGGGGCTCGTAACACCGGGGAGCTGTTTTTT. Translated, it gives CASSLALGQGARNTGELFF. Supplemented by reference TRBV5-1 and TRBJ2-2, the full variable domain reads KAGVTQTPRYLIKTRGQQVTLSCSPISGHRSVSWYQQTPGQGLQFLFEYFSETQRNKGNFPGRFSGRQFSNSRSEMNVSTLELGDSALYLCASSLALGQGARNTGELFFGEGSRLTVL.

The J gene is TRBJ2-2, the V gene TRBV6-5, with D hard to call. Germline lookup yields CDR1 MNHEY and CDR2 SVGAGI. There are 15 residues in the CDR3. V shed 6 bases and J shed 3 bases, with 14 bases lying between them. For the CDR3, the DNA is TGTGCCAGCAGCCCACTTGCAGGTGACACCGGGGAGCTGTTTTTT. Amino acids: CASSPLAGDTGELFF.

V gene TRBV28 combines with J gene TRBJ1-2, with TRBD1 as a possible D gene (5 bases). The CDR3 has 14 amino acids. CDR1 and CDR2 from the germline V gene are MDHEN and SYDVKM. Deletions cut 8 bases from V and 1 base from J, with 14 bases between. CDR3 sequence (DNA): TGTGCCAGCTGCCGTGGGACTGGTAACTATGGCTACACCTTC. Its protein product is CASCRGTGNYGYTF.

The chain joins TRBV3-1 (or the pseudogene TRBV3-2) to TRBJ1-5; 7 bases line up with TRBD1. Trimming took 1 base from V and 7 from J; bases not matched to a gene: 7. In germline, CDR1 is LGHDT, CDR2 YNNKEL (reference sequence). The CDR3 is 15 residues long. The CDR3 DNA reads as TGTGCCAGCAGCCAAGTTAGGGGGCCGGAGCAGCCCCAGCATTTT. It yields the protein CASSQVRGPEQPQHF.

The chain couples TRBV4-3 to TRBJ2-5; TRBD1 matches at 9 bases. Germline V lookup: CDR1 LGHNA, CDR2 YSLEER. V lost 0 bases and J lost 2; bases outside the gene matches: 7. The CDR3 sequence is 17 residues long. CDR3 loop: CASSQDIPDRGQETQYF. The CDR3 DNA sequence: TGCGCCAGCAGCCAAGATATACCGGACAGGGGACAAGAGACCCAGTACTTC.

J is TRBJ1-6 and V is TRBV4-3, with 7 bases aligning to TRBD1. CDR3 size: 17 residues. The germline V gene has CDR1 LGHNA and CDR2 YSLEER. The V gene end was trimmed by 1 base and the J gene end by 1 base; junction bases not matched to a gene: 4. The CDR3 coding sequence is TGCGCCAGCAGCCAAGGTGCAGGGGGTTCCTATAATTCACCCCTCCACTTT. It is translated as CASSQGAGGSYNSPLHF.

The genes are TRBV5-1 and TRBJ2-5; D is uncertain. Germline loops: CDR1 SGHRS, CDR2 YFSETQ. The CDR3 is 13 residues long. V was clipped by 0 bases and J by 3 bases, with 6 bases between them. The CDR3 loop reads CASSLAPKETQYF. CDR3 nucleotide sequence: TGCGCCAGCAGCTTGGCACCTAAAGAGACCCAGTACTTC.

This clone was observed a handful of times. CDR3: CAWSNDRAKGNTIYF. CDR3 DNA: TGTGCCTGGAGTAATGACAGGGCAAAAGGAAACACCATATATTTT. The V gene is TRBV30, the J gene TRBJ1-3; 7 bases line up with TRBD1. V lost 2 bases and J lost 4; bases outside the gene matches: 8. Germline assignment: CDR1 GTSNPN and CDR2 SVGIG (reference sequence). This CDR3 is built from 15 residues.

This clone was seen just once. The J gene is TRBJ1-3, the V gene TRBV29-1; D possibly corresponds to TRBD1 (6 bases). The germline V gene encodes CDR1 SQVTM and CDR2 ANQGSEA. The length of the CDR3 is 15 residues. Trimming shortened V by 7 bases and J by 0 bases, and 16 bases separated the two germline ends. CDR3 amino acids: CSAREDSSSGNTIYF. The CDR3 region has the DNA TGCAGCGCACGGGAGGACAGCAGCTCTGGAAACACCATATATTTT.

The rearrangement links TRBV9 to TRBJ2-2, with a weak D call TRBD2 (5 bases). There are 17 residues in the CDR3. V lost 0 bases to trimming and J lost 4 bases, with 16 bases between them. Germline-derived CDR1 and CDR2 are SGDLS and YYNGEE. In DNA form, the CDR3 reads TGTGCCAGCAGCGTAGGGCGTAGGGCCCGGGGCACCGGGGAGCTGTTTTTT. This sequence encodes CASSVGRRARGTGELFF.

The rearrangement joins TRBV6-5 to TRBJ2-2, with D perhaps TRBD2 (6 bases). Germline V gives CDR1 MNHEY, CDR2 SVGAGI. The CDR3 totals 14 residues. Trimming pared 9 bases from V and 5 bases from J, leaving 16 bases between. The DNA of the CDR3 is TGTGCCAGTTTGCGTGGGACTGAGACCGGGGAGCTGTTTTTT. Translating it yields CASLRGTETGELFF.

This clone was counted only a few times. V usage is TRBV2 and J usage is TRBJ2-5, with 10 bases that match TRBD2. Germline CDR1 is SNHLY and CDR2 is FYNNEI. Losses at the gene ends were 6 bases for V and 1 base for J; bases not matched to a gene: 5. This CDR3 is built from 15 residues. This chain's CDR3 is CASSARLAGQETQYF. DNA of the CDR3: TGTGCCAGCAGCGCCCGACTAGCGGGCCAAGAGACCCAGTACTTC.

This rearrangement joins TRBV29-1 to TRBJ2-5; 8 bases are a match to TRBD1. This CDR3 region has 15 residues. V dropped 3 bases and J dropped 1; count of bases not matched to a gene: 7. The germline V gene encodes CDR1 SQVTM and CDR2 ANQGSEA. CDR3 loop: CSVDGGQGIQETQYF. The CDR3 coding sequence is TGCAGCGTTGATGGTGGACAGGGTATCCAAGAGACCCAGTACTTC.

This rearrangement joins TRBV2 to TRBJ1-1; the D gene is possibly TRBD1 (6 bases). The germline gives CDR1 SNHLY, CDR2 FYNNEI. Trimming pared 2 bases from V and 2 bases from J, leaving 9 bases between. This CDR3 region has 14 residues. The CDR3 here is CASSEQGTNTEAFF. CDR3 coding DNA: TGTGCCAGCAGTGAACAGGGGACAAACACTGAAGCTTTCTTT.

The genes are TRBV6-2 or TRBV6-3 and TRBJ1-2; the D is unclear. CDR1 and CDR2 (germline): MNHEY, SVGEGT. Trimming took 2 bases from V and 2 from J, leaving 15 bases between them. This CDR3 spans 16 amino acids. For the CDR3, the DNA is TGTGCCAGCAGTTACCGGCAGGATAAAATAAACTATGGCTACACCTTC. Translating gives CASSYRQDKINYGYTF.

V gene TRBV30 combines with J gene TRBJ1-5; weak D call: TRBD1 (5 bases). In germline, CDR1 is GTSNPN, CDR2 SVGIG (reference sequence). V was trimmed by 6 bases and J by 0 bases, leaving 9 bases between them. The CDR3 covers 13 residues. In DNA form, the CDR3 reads TGTGCCTGTCAGACAGATAGCAATCAGCCCCAGCATTTT. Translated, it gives CACQTDSNQPQHF.

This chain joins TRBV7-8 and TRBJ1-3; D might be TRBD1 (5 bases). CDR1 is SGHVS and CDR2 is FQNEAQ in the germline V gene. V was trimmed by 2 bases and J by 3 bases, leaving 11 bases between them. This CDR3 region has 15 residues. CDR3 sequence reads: CASSLRSGNGNTIYF. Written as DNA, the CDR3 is TGTGCCAGCAGCTTAAGGTCAGGGAATGGAAACACCATATATTTT.

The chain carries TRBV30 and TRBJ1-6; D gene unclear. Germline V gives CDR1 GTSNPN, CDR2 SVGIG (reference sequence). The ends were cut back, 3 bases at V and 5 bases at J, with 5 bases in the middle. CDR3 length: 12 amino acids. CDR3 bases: TGTGCCTGGAGCTCGGATAATTCACCCCTCCACTTT. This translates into CAWSSDNSPLHF. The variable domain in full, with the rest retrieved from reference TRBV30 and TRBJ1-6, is SQTIHQWPATLVQPVGSPLSLECTVEGTSNPNLYWYRQAAGRGLQLLFYSVGIGQISSEVPQNLSASRPQDRQFILSSKKLLLSDSGFYLCAWSSDNSPLHFGNGTRLTVT.

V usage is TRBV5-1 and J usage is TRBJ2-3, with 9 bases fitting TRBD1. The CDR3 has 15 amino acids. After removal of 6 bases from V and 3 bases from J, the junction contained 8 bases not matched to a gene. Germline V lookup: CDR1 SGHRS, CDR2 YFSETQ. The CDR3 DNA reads TGCGCCAGCAAATTGGACAGGGGAGTAACAGATACGCAGTATTTT. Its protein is CASKLDRGVTDTQYF.

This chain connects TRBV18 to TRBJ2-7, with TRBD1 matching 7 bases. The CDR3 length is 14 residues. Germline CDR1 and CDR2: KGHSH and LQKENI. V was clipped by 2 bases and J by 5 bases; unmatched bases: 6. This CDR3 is CASSPLTGSHEQYF. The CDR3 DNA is TGTGCCAGCTCACCATTGACAGGGTCTCACGAGCAGTACTTC.

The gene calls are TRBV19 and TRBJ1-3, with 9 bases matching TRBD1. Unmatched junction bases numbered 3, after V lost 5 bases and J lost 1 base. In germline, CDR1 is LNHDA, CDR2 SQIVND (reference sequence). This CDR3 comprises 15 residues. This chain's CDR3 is CASSSGTGSGNTIYF. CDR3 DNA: TGTGCCAGTAGTTCCGGGACAGGGTCTGGAAACACCATATATTTT.

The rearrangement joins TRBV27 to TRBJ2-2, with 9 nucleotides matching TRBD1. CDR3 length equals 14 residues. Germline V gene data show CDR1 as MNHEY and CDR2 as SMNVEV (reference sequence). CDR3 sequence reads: CAVRDRANTGELFF. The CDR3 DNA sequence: TGTGCAGTTCGGGACAGGGCGAACACCGGGGAGCTGTTTTTT.

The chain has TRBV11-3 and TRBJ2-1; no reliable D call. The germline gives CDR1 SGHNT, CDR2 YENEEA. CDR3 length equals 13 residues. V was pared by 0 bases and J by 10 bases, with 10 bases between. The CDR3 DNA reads TGTGCCAGCAGCTTAGAGGCGAGGTCAGAGCAGTTCTTC. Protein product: CASSLEARSEQFF. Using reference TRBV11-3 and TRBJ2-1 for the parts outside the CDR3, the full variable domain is EAGVVQSPRYKIIEKKQPVAFWCNPISGHNTLYWYLQNLGQGPELLIRYENEEAVDDSQLPKDRFSAERLKGVDSTLKIQPAELGDSAVYLCASSLEARSEQFFGPGTRLTVL.

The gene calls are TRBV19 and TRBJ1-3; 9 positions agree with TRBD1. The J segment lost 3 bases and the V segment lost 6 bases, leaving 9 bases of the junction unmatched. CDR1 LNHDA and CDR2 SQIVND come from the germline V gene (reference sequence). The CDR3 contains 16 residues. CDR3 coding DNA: TGTGCCAGTAGGCCCTCGGGACAGGGAAGTGGAAACACCATATATTTT. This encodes CASRPSGQGSGNTIYF. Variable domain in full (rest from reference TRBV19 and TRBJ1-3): DGGITQSPKYLFRKEGQNVTLSCEQNLNHDAMYWYRQDPGQGLRLIYYSQIVNDFQKGDIAEGYSVSREKKESFPLTVTSAQKNPTAFYLCASRPSGQGSGNTIYFGEGSWLTVV.

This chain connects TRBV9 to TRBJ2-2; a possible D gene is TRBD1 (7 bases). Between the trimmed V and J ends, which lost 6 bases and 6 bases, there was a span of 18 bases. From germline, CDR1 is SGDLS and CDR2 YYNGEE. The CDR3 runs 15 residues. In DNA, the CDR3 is TGTGCCAGCACGAGCGGAGGGGGCGATTCCGGGGAGCTGTTTTTT. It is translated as CASTSGGGDSGELFF.

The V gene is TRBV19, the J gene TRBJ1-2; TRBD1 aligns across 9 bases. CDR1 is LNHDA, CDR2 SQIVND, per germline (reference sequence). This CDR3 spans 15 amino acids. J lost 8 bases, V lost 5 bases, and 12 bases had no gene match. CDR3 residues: CASSEPGQGGWGYTF. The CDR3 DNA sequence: TGTGCCAGTAGTGAACCGGGACAGGGAGGTTGGGGCTACACCTTC.

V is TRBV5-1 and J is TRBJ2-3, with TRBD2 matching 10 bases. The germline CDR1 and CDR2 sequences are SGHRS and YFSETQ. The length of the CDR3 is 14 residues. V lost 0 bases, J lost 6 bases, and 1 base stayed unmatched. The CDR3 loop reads CASSLASGSDTQYF. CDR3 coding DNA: TGCGCCAGCAGCTTGGCTAGCGGGAGTGATACGCAGTATTTT.